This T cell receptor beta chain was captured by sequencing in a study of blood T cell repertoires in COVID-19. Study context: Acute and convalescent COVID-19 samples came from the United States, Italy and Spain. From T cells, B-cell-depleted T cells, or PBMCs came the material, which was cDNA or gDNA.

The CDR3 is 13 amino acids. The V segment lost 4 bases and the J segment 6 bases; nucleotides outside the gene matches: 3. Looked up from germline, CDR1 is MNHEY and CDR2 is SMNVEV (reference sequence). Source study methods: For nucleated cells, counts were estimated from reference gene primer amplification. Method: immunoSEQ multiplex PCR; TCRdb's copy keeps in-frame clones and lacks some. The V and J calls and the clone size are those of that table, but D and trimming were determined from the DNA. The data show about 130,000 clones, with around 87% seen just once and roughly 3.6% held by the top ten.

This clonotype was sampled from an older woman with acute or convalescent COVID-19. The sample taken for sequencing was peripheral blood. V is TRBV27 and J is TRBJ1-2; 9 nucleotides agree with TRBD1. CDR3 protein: CASSYRGRDGYTF. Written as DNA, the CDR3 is TGTGCCAGCAGTTACAGGGGGCGGGATGGCTACACCTTC.